This record concerns one T cell receptor beta chain sequence. Its target is unknown. This entry comes from a study of human T cells and chemical hapten exposure. Study overall: Chiefly female patients presented with alopecia areata, totalis or universalis.

The CDR3 is 13 amino acids. Per germline, CDR1 DFQATT and CDR2 SNEGSKA (reference sequence). With 5 bases removed from V and 0 bases from J, the gap between germline ends came to 7 bases. Study observations and caveats: Expanded TCRs created a significantly greater count of big CDR3 similarity clusters than controls did. The donor cohort had alopecia, so its immune response may not match that of healthy people. After DPC sensitization, TCRs above 1 in 1000 frequency showed no change.

TCRdb re-called the RACE reads with MiXCR, one entry per CDR3 protein. The profile shows a few hundred thousand distinct CDR3 sequences, more than 5% of them singletons. The sample's time point: patch test 2, 6 weeks after DPC sensitization. The treatment was: therapeutic diphenylcyclopropenone sensitization with weekly scalp DPC. The TCR comes from a young woman with alopecia areata. Some clones in this sample may be carry-over from other donors' samples. Sequences were derived from whole blood, sampled in connection with sensitization to the hapten diphenylcyclopropenone (DPC). The J gene is TRBJ2-2, the V gene TRBV20-1; no clear D gene. CDR3 sequence: CSAGHTNTGELFF. DNA of the CDR3: TGCAGTGCTGGGCATACGAACACCGGGGAGCTGTTTTTT.